The rows below give T cell receptor beta chains drawn from one sample of a study of blood T cell repertoires in COVID-19. Repertoires were generated with immunoSEQ multiplex PCR, while TCRdb's copy carries only in-frame clones and drops some. The sample shows fewer than 75,000 clones, approximately 75% of them seen only once. What was sequenced was peripheral blood. These receptors all stem from a woman aged 55-75 years with acute or convalescent COVID-19. CDR3s include the opening cysteine and the closing phenylalanine or tryptophan. The order of the fields is V gene, CDR3 length, J gene, D gene, clone size, CDR3 DNA, CDR3 protein. D genes are given only for firm matches. Not every row has a clone size; where given, it reads once, few, many or a size class.

TRBV19,14,TRBJ2-7,TRBD1,many,TGTGCCAGTAGCGGGACAGCCGATTACTACGAGCAGTACTTC,CASSGTADYYEQYF
TRBV6-5,13,TRBJ1-2,TRBD1,-,TGTGCCAGCAGTTACTCGGACAGGGACGGCTACACCTTC,CASSYSDRDGYTF
TRBV29-1,15,TRBJ1-6,TRBD1,-,TGCAGCGTTACCGACAGGGGGGTTCTGTTTCTACCCCTCCACTTT,CSVTDRGVLFLPLHF
TRBV2,11,TRBJ2-1,-,-,TGTGCCAGCAGTGACCGGCGGTCGCAGTTCTTC,CASSDRRSQFF
TRBV5-1,15,TRBJ2-3,TRBD2,once,TGCGCCAGCAGCTTGACTAGCGGGGGGGCAGATACGCAGTATTTT,CASSLTSGGADTQYF
TRBV6-2/TRBV6-3,14,TRBJ1-1,-,many,TGTGCCAGCAGTTTAGACATTGGATCCACTGAAGCTTTCTTT,CASSLDIGSTEAFF
TRBV4-3,15,TRBJ2-5,TRBD2,-,TGCGCCAGCAGCCAAGATGCGTGGCTAGCGGCGACCCAGTACTTC,CASSQDAWLAATQYF
TRBV11-2,14,TRBJ2-7,TRBD2,-,TGTGCCAGCAACTCTGGGGGGGGTAGCTACGAGCAGTACTTC,CASNSGGGSYEQYF
TRBV28,16,TRBJ2-2,-,-,TGTGCCAGCAGTTCATCCGGGCGGGGCTACACCGGGGAGCTGTTTTTT,CASSSSGRGYTGELFF
TRBV27,19,TRBJ2-4,TRBD1,-,TGTGCCAGCTGCCCTTTGGAGACAGGGAATCTCGTAGCCAAAAACATTCAGTACTTC,CASCPLETGNLVAKNIQYF